These 13 T cell receptor beta chains share one sample of origin, sequenced in a study of regulatory T cells in long-lasting Graves disease (dated by TCRdb to the early 2020s). Library generation was performed with multiplex PCR. Sequencing relied on an Illumina HiSeq 4000. TCR beta libraries were built with iRepertoire HTBI primers and Arm-PCR amplification of CDR3 regions. The public sequencing data were trimmed at Q25 with fastp and processed into clonotypes with MiXCR by TCRdb, which kept only in-frame beta chains. Rows are combined by CDR3 protein, so each entry shows the most common genes and DNA. This sample holds over 200,000 distinct CDR3 sequences; 18% were observed only once. The top ten constitute around 21% of the sample. The sample's time point label, decoded: newly diagnosed GD, antithyroid drugs for less than 3 months. For both TCR sequencing and RNA sequencing, RNA was extracted from PBMCs using TRIzol.

The input for sequencing was peripheral blood mononuclear cells (PBMCs), taken at new diagnosis, from a patient treated with antithyroid drugs. The receptors here all came from a female donor with Graves disease.

In this sample, this clonotype turned up many times. The rearrangement uses TRBV7-2 and TRBJ2-5; 10 nucleotides match TRBD2. CDR3 length equals 14 residues. Germline CDR1 reads SGHTA; CDR2 reads FQGNSA. The V and J ends lost 6 bases and 3 bases, in that order; junction bases with no gene match: 4. DNA for the CDR3: TGTGCCAGCAGACAAGGGACTAGCGAAGAGACCCAGTACTTC. Its translation is CASRQGTSEETQYF.

This clonotype has a handful of counts. This rearrangement joins TRBV5-1 to TRBJ2-5; the match to TRBD1 covers 8 bases. Germline V CDR1 and CDR2: SGHRS, YFSETQ. With 0 bases clipped from V and 5 bases from J, the junction kept 3 bases outside the gene matches. The CDR3 runs 14 residues. This CDR3 reads CASSLAQGEETQYF. The CDR3 DNA follows: TGCGCCAGCAGCTTGGCACAGGGGGAGGAGACCCAGTACTTC.

This clonotype was observed at least ten times. J is TRBJ1-2 and V is TRBV9; D gene unclear. Germline V lookup: CDR1 SGDLS, CDR2 YYNGEE. V was cut by 4 bases and J by 1 base, with 17 bases left in between. CDR3 length: 16 residues. CDR3: CASSRSWVGGNYGYTF. CDR3 nucleotides: TGTGCCAGCAGCCGGTCGTGGGTCGGCGGTAACTATGGCTACACCTTC.

This clonotype has just a few counts. This chain joins TRBV24-1 and TRBJ2-2; 7 nucleotides agree with TRBD1. There are 13 residues in the CDR3. Germline loops: CDR1 KGHDR, CDR2 SFDVKD. V trimming: 11 bases; J trimming: 5 bases; junction bases outside the gene matches: 7. The CDR3 sequence: CAIRDSNTGELFF. The CDR3, as DNA: TGTGCCATAAGGGACAGTAATACCGGGGAGCTGTTTTTT.

This clonotype was recorded at least ten times. The CDR3 region has the DNA TGTGCCAGCAGCCAAGATCCCCCCGGGGGAGGTACTGAAGCTTTCTTT. It codes for CASSQDPPGGGTEAFF. J is TRBJ1-1 and V is TRBV3-1; D might be TRBD1 (5 bases). CDR3 size: 16 residues. V was pared by 0 bases and J by 5 bases, with 16 bases between. Per germline, CDR1 LGHDT and CDR2 YNNKEL (reference sequence).

This clonotype appeared many times. The V gene is TRBV19, the J gene TRBJ2-3; 8 bases are shared with TRBD1. This CDR3 has 14 amino acids. Germline CDR1 LNHDA, CDR2 SQIVND (reference sequence). The V gene end was trimmed by 8 bases and the J gene end by 4 bases; junction bases not matched to a gene: 8. The CDR3 is CASEPGQASDTQYF. The CDR3 DNA sequence: TGTGCCAGTGAACCGGGACAGGCGTCAGATACGCAGTATTTT.

This clonotype was observed a few times. The genes are TRBV4-3 and TRBJ1-6; 7 nucleotides line up with TRBD1. The germline V gene encodes CDR1 LGHNA and CDR2 YSLEER. The V segment lost 4 bases and the J segment 9 bases; nucleotides outside the gene matches: 6. There are 14 residues in the CDR3. CDR3 sequence (DNA): TGCGCCAGCAGCCGAGGGACAGAGGCTTCACCCCTCCACTTT. Translating gives CASSRGTEASPLHF.

This clonotype was seen at least ten times. CDR3 nucleotides: TGTGCCAGCAGCCCGGGACAGGGTGGAGGACCTGAAGCTTTCTTT. Translation gives CASSPGQGGGPEAFF. The chain carries TRBV6-2 or TRBV6-3 and TRBJ1-1, with 9 bases identical to TRBD1. The junction had 11 bases not matched to a gene; V was cut back by 6 bases and J by 6 bases. This CDR3 spans 15 amino acids. Germline values: CDR1 MNHEY, CDR2 SVGEGT.

This clonotype was picked up a small number of times. A far more abundant clone sits one base away, making this likely a read error. V usage is TRBV3-1 and J usage is TRBJ2-3, with no clear D. The DNA end is more similar to TRBJ2-7, so the J call may be wrong. Germline CDR1 reads LGHDT; CDR2 reads YNNKEL (reference sequence). The CDR3 loop spans 13 amino acids. The CDR3 DNA reads TGTGCCAGCGGCCTCGGTCGAGGCTACGAGCAGTACTTC. Translating it yields CASGLGRGYEQYF.

Concerning this clonotype itself: The junction departs from germline at one end; a sequencing error may be responsible. The chain uses TRBV11-2 and TRBJ2-1; D is ambiguous. CDR3 length: 17 amino acids. Germline CDR1 and CDR2: SGHAT and FQNNGV. This CDR3 is CASSLRVREYSYNDQCF. CDR3 nucleotide sequence: TGTGCCAGCAGCTTACGAGTGCGCGAGTACTCCTACAATGATCAGTGCTTC.

This clonotype was observed at least ten times. CDR3 nucleotides: TGCAGTGCTAGAGCCGGGGGCAATCAGCCCCAGCATTTT. Translation: CSARAGGNQPQHF. The chain joins TRBV20-1 to TRBJ1-5; unclear D gene. The length of the CDR3 is 13 residues. The V and J ends lost 1 base and 2 bases respectively, with 6 bases between them. The germline V gene has CDR1 DFQATT and CDR2 SNEGSKA (reference sequence).

This clonotype was picked up many times. This rearrangement joins TRBV18 to TRBJ2-5, with D uncertain. Trimming left V 6 bases short and J 0 bases short, with 5 bases between. Germline CDR1 is KGHSH and CDR2 is LQKENI. The CDR3 is 12 amino acids. CDR3 DNA: TGTGCCAGCTCTCATTACCAAGAGACCCAGTACTTC. The encoded protein is CASSHYQETQYF.

With regard to this clonotype: Possible read error: a much larger clone is one base away. The CDR3 does not close with the conserved phenylalanine or tryptophan, likely indicating a read error. The chain is built from TRBV20-1 and TRBJ1-1; D gene unclear. Germline CDR1 and CDR2: DFQATT and SNEGSKA (reference sequence). The CDR3 contains 11 residues. The V end was cut by 4 bases, the J end by 0 bases, with 3 bases between. In DNA form, the CDR3 reads TGCAGTGCTACAATGAACACTGAAGCTTTCTTG. Translated: CSATMNTEAFL.